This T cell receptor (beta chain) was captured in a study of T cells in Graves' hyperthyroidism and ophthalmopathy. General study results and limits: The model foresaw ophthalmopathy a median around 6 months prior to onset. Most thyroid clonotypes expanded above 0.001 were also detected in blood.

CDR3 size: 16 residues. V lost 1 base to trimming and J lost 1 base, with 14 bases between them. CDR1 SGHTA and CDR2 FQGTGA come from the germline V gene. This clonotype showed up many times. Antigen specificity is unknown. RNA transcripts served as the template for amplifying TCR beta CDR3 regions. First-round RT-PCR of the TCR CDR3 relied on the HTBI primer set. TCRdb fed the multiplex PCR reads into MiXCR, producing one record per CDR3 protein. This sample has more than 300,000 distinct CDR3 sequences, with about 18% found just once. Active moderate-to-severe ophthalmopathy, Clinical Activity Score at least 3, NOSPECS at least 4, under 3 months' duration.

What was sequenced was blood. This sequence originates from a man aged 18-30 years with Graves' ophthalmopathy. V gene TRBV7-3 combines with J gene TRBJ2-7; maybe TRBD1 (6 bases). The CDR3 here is CASSLIRTALSYEQYF. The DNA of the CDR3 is TGTGCCAGCAGCTTAATCAGGACAGCTCTATCCTACGAGCAGTACTTC.